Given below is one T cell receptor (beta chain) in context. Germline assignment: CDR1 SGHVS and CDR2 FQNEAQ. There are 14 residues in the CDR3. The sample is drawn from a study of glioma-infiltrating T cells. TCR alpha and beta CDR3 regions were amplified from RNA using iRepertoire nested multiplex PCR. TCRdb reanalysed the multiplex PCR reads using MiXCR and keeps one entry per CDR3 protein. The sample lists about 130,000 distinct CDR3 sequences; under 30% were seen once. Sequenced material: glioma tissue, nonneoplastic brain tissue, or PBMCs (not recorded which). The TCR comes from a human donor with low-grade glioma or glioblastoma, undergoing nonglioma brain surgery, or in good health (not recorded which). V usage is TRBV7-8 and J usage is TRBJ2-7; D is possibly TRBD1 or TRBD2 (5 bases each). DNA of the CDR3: TGTGCCAGCAGCTTAGCCGGGACCCCGGACGAGCGGTACGTC. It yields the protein CASSLAGTPDERYV.